Below, 10 T cell receptor beta chains from the same sample are listed, as sequenced in a study of glioma-infiltrating T cells after dendritic cell vaccination. Clones were read by immunoSEQ multiplex PCR, and TCRdb kept only the in-frame ones, dropping some. This table has more than 85,000 clones, about 84% appearing once. The sample was blood, taken before dendritic cell vaccination. These receptors were taken from a human donor with glioblastoma.

In DNA form, the CDR3 reads TGCAGCGTTGCAGTGTCTAGCGGGAGAGGCAATGAGCAGTTCTTC. This codes for CSVAVSSGRGNEQFF. V usage is TRBV29-1 and J usage is TRBJ2-1; 10 bases match TRBD2. The CDR3 contains 15 residues. Germline CDR1 is SQVTM and CDR2 is ANQGSEA. With V trimmed by 4 bases and J by 6 bases, 9 bases remained unmatched.

The rearrangement joins TRBV5-1 to TRBJ2-7, with D perhaps TRBD2 (5 bases). This CDR3 has 14 residues. The germline V and J ends were trimmed by 0 bases and 1 base, with 8 bases remaining between them. CDR1 and CDR2 (germline): SGHRS, YFSETQ. The CDR3, as DNA: TGCGCCAGCAGCTTGGCGGGGATTTCCTACGAGCAGTACTTC. As protein: CASSLAGISYEQYF.

V usage is TRBV30 and J usage is TRBJ2-3; the D gene is possibly TRBD1 (6 bases). Trimming cost V 8 bases and J 3 bases, with 18 bases left between them. CDR3 length equals 14 residues. In germline, CDR1 is GTSNPN, CDR2 SVGIG (reference sequence). CDR3 nucleotide sequence: TGTGCCGCCAACGCCGGGCAGGGGACAGATACGCAGTATTTT. Its protein product is CAANAGQGTDTQYF. Using reference TRBV30 and TRBJ2-3 for the parts outside the CDR3, the full variable domain is SQTIHQWPATLVQPVGSPLSLECTVEGTSNPNLYWYRQAAGRGLQLLFYSVGIGQISSEVPQNLSASRPQDRQFILSSKKLLLSDSGFYLCAANAGQGTDTQYFGPGTRLTVL.

The V and J genes are TRBV6-5 and TRBJ1-2; D not resolved. The V end lost 5 bases, the J end lost 4 bases, and 11 bases lay between the germline ends. The CDR3 covers 13 residues. Germline loops: CDR1 MNHEY, CDR2 SVGAGI. The chain's CDR3 is CASSTSGLYGYTF. CDR3 nucleotide sequence: TGTGCCAGCAGTACCAGTGGGCTCTATGGCTACACCTTC.

The chain combines TRBV30 with TRBJ2-5; a possible D gene is TRBD1 (5 bases). This CDR3 contains 12 residues. CDR1 and CDR2 from the germline V gene are GTSNPN and SVGIG (reference sequence). Deletions cut 1 base from V and 2 bases from J, with 5 bases between. CDR3 in DNA: TGTGCCTGGAGTGGACAGCAAGAGACCCAGTACTTC. Encoded protein: CAWSGQQETQYF.

V and J are TRBV6-5 and TRBJ2-1; D is possibly TRBD2 (6 bases). Germline CDR1 and CDR2: MNHEY and SVGAGI. Between the trimmed V and J ends, which lost 6 bases and 11 bases, there was a span of 20 bases. The CDR3 runs 14 residues. In DNA form, the CDR3 reads TGTGCCAGCAGCGATGAGGACTGGCGGGGAAAGCAGTTCTTC. It encodes CASSDEDWRGKQFF.

This chain connects TRBV7-2 to TRBJ1-3; D is unresolved. This CDR3 contains 13 residues. The germline V and J ends were trimmed by 5 bases and 1 base, with 6 bases remaining between them. The germline CDR1 and CDR2 sequences are SGHTA and FQGNSA. The CDR3 sequence: CASSPTSGNTIYF. CDR3 sequence (DNA): TGTGCCAGCAGCCCAACATCTGGAAACACCATATATTTT.

V is TRBV7-9 and J is TRBJ2-1; 9 positions match TRBD1. CDR1 is SEHNR and CDR2 is FQNEAQ in the germline V gene (reference sequence). The CDR3 contains 16 residues. J was trimmed by 7 bases and V by 5 bases; bases with no gene match: 12. The CDR3 spells CASSVSGTGRWNEQFF. CDR3 sequence (DNA): TGTGCCAGCAGCGTATCCGGGACAGGGAGGTGGAATGAGCAGTTCTTC.

The chain employs TRBV18 and TRBJ1-1; tentatively, D is TRBD1 (6 bases). Germline values: CDR1 KGHSH, CDR2 LQKENI. This CDR3 is built from 14 residues. The V and J ends lost 3 bases and 3 bases respectively, with 11 bases between them. The DNA for the CDR3 is TGTGCCAGCTCACCGCCAGGGGAAGACACTGAAGCTTTCTTT. Protein sequence: CASSPPGEDTEAFF.

The chain employs TRBV4-1 and TRBJ2-7; 7 bases are a match to TRBD2. CDR1 is MGHRA, CDR2 YSYEKL, per germline. There are 16 residues in the CDR3. Trimming removed 4 bases from V and 4 bases from J; junction bases left unmatched: 13. The CDR3 reads CASSLSGAGVGYEQYF. The CDR3 nucleotides are TGCGCCAGCAGCCTCTCCGGGGCGGGAGTTGGTTACGAGCAGTACTTC.